The subject of this entry is one TCR beta chain. Sequenced by immunoSEQ multiplex PCR; TCRdb stores in-frame clones only, minus some. Here the sample spans some 270,000 clones, about 86% being singletons. The record originates from a study of blood T cell repertoires in COVID-19. Study context: Researchers got acute and convalescent COVID-19 samples from the United States, Italy and Spain.

The participants were between roughly 18 and 89 years old and came from about two dozen US areas. Cohort 3 donors counted as recovered after two negative PCRs, clearance, or resolved symptoms. Per germline, CDR1 ENHRY and CDR2 SYGVKD. The CDR3 spans 13 residues. The V and J ends lost 0 bases and 7 bases respectively, with 9 bases between them. Sample: PBMCs or T cells enriched from blood (not recorded which). The rearrangement links TRBV10-3 to TRBJ2-5; D unresolved. This sequence originates from a man aged 45-65 years who had recovered from COVID-19. In nucleotides, the CDR3 is TGTGCCATCAGTGAGTCGCGGTCCCGGACCCAGTACTTC. It is translated as CAISESRSRTQYF.